Each of the 18 T cell receptor beta chains below was sequenced from the same sample in a study of T cell responses to AZD1222 COVID-19 vaccine. Some clones are missing from TCRdb's copy, which holds only in-frame ones; the method was immunoSEQ multiplex PCR. The table lists some 71,000 clones, 65% to 85% of them singletons. The source material was peripheral blood, sampled on day 0 of AZD1222 vaccination. These receptors were collected from an adult in good health.

The J gene is TRBJ2-7, the V gene TRBV5-1, with no clear D. The CDR3 is 12 amino acids. Trimming stripped 2 bases from V and 4 bases from J, with 7 bases between. CDR1 is SGHRS, CDR2 YFSETQ, per germline. The CDR3 loop is CASSFGLYEQYF. The CDR3 bases are TGCGCCAGCAGCTTCGGCCTTTACGAGCAGTACTTC.

The CDR3 loop reads CASSQVSYGYTF. The DNA for the CDR3 is TGTGCCAGCAGCCAAGTGAGCTATGGCTACACCTTC. V usage is TRBV3-1 (or the pseudogene TRBV3-2) and J usage is TRBJ1-2; D is undetermined. Germline lookup yields CDR1 LGHDT and CDR2 YNNKEL (reference sequence). The CDR3 extends over 12 amino acids. V was cut by 1 base and J by 4 bases, with 4 bases left in between.

The DNA for the CDR3 is TGTGCCAGCTCACTGGTTGCTGAAAAACTGTTTTTT. This encodes CASSLVAEKLFF. The rearrangement uses TRBV18 and TRBJ1-4; D gene unclear. Germline CDR1 reads KGHSH; CDR2 reads LQKENI. Trimming stripped 4 bases from V and 7 bases from J, with 7 bases between. This CDR3 is 12 amino acids long.

The chain joins TRBV2 to TRBJ2-5; no firm D call. With 5 bases removed from V and 1 base from J, the gap between germline ends came to 2 bases. Germline V gene data show CDR1 as SNHLY and CDR2 as FYNNEI. This CDR3 has 11 amino acids. The CDR3 loop is CASSPQETQYF. DNA for the CDR3: TGTGCCAGCAGTCCCCAAGAGACCCAGTACTTC. The full variable domain, completed using reference TRBV2 and TRBJ2-5, is EPEVTQTPSHQVTQMGQEVILRCVPISNHLYFYWYRQILGQKVEFLVSFYNNEISEKSEIFDDQFSVERPDGSNFTLKIRSTKLEDSAMYFCASSPQETQYFGPGTRLLVL.

The J gene is TRBJ1-5, the V gene TRBV29-1; D may be TRBD1 (6 bases). The CDR3 loop spans 15 amino acids. CDR1 SQVTM and CDR2 ANQGSEA come from the germline V gene. V was clipped by 4 bases and J by 9 bases, with 22 bases between them. CDR3 protein: CSVVPGPGVGSPQHF. The CDR3 coding sequence is TGCAGCGTTGTACCGGGTCCAGGGGTTGGGTCGCCCCAGCATTTT.

The rearrangement links TRBV6-2 or TRBV6-3 to TRBJ1-2; TRBD1 matches 8 bases. The CDR3 is 17 residues long. The germline CDR1 and CDR2 sequences are MNHEY and SVGEGT. J gave up 7 bases and V 2 bases, and 15 bases lay outside the gene matches. CDR3 protein: CASSYGSTVGQASGYTF. CDR3 sequence (DNA): TGTGCCAGCAGTTACGGGTCTACCGTGGGACAGGCTTCTGGCTACACCTTC.

This chain uses TRBV6-5 with TRBJ1-4; D may be TRBD1 (5 bases). Trimming cost V 4 bases and J 11 bases, with 17 bases left between them. Germline CDR1 reads MNHEY; CDR2 reads SVGAGI. This CDR3 spans 14 amino acids. In nucleotides, the CDR3 is TGTGCCAGCAGTTCCCCCGGATTTAAGGGGAAACTGTTTTTT. Its translation: CASSSPGFKGKLFF.

The chain links TRBV29-1 to TRBJ1-2, with D possibly matching TRBD1 (5 bases). The V end lost 4 bases, the J end lost 2 bases, and 8 bases lay between the germline ends. CDR1 is SQVTM, CDR2 ANQGSEA, per germline. The CDR3 has 12 residues. CDR3 amino acids: CSVGDRNYGYTF. In nucleotides, the CDR3 is TGCAGCGTTGGAGACAGAAACTATGGCTACACCTTC.

The chain recombines TRBV4-2 with TRBJ1-4; D uncertain. Trimming took 5 bases from V and 4 from J, leaving 14 bases between them. The CDR3 runs 15 residues. Germline CDR1 LGHNA, CDR2 YNFKEQ. The CDR3 DNA reads as TGTGCCAGCAGCTCCCCGGGAGGTGGTAATGAAAAACTGTTTTTT. Translation gives CASSSPGGGNEKLFF.

This chain joins TRBV3-1 (or the pseudogene TRBV3-2) and TRBJ1-1; TRBD1 matches 7 bases. V gave up 0 bases and J gave up 5 bases; unmatched junction bases: 15. This CDR3 spans 18 amino acids. Germline CDR1 reads LGHDT; CDR2 reads YNNKEL (reference sequence). The CDR3 DNA is TGTGCCAGCAGCCAAGATCCGGGCAGACTACCAGGGGGTACTGAAGCTTTCTTT. Translation: CASSQDPGRLPGGTEAFF.

The rearrangement links TRBV11-2 to TRBJ2-3; either TRBD1 or TRBD2 may fit D (6 bases each). The V and J ends lost 7 bases and 2 bases respectively, with 16 bases between them. Germline values: CDR1 SGHAT, CDR2 FQNNGV. This CDR3 has 15 residues. The chain's CDR3 is CASTRRGLVTDTQYF. In DNA, the CDR3 is TGTGCCAGCACAAGACGGGGGCTTGTCACAGATACGCAGTATTTT. The variable domain in full, with the rest retrieved from reference TRBV11-2 and TRBJ2-3, is EAGVAQSPRYKIIEKRQSVAFWCNPISGHATLYWYQQILGQGPKLLIQFQNNGVVDDSQLPKDRFSAERLKGVDSTLKIQPAKLEDSAVYLCASTRRGLVTDTQYFGPGTRLTVL.

J is TRBJ1-1 and V is TRBV5-1; unclear D gene. The germline V and J ends were trimmed by 4 bases and 4 bases, with 11 bases remaining between them. The CDR3 contains 13 residues. CDR1 SGHRS and CDR2 YFSETQ come from the germline V gene. The CDR3 reads CASSQDGTTEAFF. The DNA of the CDR3 is TGCGCCAGCAGCCAGGACGGCACCACTGAAGCTTTCTTT.

The table lists this clone with a count of one. V gene TRBV7-9 combines with J gene TRBJ2-1, with no clear D. V gave up 3 bases and J gave up 12 bases, with 15 bases separating them. The CDR3 is 13 residues long. Germline values: CDR1 SEHNR, CDR2 FQNEAQ (reference sequence). The CDR3 nucleotides read TGTGCCAGCAGCTTTTATGAGGTTGGAGTGCAGTTCTTC. It encodes CASSFYEVGVQFF.

The chain employs TRBV19 and TRBJ1-5; D gene ambiguous. CDR1 is LNHDA and CDR2 is SQIVND in the germline V gene (reference sequence). V gave up 6 bases and J gave up 2 bases, with 11 bases separating them. The CDR3 sequence is 14 residues long. CDR3 region: CASRLAIGNQPQHF. Written as DNA, the CDR3 is TGTGCCAGTAGATTGGCCATCGGCAATCAGCCCCAGCATTTT.

The chain uses TRBV18 and TRBJ1-3, with D perhaps matching TRBD1 (6 bases). The CDR3 covers 16 residues. The germline V and J ends were trimmed by 3 bases and 0 bases, with 12 bases remaining between them. Germline-derived CDR1 and CDR2 are KGHSH and LQKENI. CDR3 coding DNA: TGTGCCAGCTCACCCAGGACAGCTTCCTCTGGAAACACCATATATTTT. Its protein is CASSPRTASSGNTIYF.

The V and J genes are TRBV11-2 and TRBJ1-3; D not certain. CDR1 is SGHAT, CDR2 FQNNGV, per germline. The CDR3 consists of 17 residues. The V and J ends lost 2 bases and 3 bases respectively, with 17 bases between them. CDR3 bases: TGTGCCAGCAGCTTAATTGGTGGTCCAGTGGGTGGAAACACCATATATTTT. Translating gives CASSLIGGPVGGNTIYF.

The CDR3 DNA sequence: TGTGCCATCAGTGAGTCGACGGGGGGGTTCTACAATGAGCAGTTCTTC. Its translation: CAISESTGGFYNEQFF. The chain employs TRBV10-3 and TRBJ2-1; 8 bases are a match to TRBD2. The V and J ends lost 0 bases and 3 bases, in that order; junction bases with no gene match: 4. Germline V gene lookup returns CDR1 ENHRY and CDR2 SYGVKD. This CDR3 has 16 residues.

The V and J genes are TRBV9 and TRBJ2-2; D is unclear. This CDR3 is built from 16 residues. Trimming shortened V by 4 bases and J by 1 base, and 14 bases separated the two germline ends. Germline V gives CDR1 SGDLS, CDR2 YYNGEE. CDR3 coding DNA: TGTGCCAGCAGCTCACGCGTAGAGCTGAACACCGGGGAGCTGTTTTTT. It yields the protein CASSSRVELNTGELFF.